The entry below gives a single TCR beta chain sequence along with its context. What antigen it recognizes has not been identified. No much larger clone is present one base from it, and per-base qualities are unavailable. The germline V gene encodes CDR1 WNHNN and CDR2 SYGVQD (reference sequence). V is trimmed back by 4 bases and J by 13 bases, and the junction contains 21 bases that no gene match accounts for. Counted from cysteine to phenylalanine, this CDR3 has 16 amino acids. Of all the DNA, just the CDR3 is kept, 48 bases in frame from base 1. This entry is derived from a study of blood T cells in healthy people across ages (dated by TCRdb to about 2015). A note on the overall study: Template switching captured roughly one uniquely barcoded TCR beta cDNA molecule per two T cells in model experiments. Age-related changes in TCR beta repertoire diversity were measured in the study by deep sequencing normalized with unique cDNA molecular identifiers. To avoid experimental bias, donors of different ages were randomly spread across the sequencing lanes. Two additional independent replicas of 1 million unique cDNA reads from the same blood draw were analyzed for two donors (one aged 18 to 30 and one aged 80 or older). Donors were grouped into four age groups: young (average 16 years), middle-aged (around 39), aged (around 60) and long-lived (over 80).

Receptor amplification or capture employed 5' RACE. Sequencing was carried out with an Illumina HiSeq 2500. The second PCR ran for roughly 7 to 11 cycles and used a J-beta primer mix along with a sample-barcoded 5' primer. A template-switch 5' adaptor carrying 12 random nucleotides introduced a unique molecular identifier onto each TCR beta cDNA molecule. Each sample yielded at least 2.5 million CDR3-containing paired-end reads. First-strand cDNA synthesis was performed from all RNA using the Mint cDNA synthesis kit, with priming by a TRBC-specific oligonucleotide. After uracil-DNA glycosylase treatment, a first 18-cycle PCR used universal primers M1SS and BC2_uni_R on all cDNA. Per the source publication's procedure: For normalization, 1 million high-quality reads, each with a distinct molecular identifier, were randomly selected from each sample. Reads sharing molecular identifiers were discarded rather than binned into consensus sequences. CDR3 identification, clonotype clustering and error correction used MiTCR with a Q25 quality threshold and the strictest error-elimination algorithm. A nonparametric unseen species model with Euler transformation was used to estimate a lower bound on total TCR beta diversity. TCRdb itself trimmed the public reads at Q25 with fastp, ran MiXCR and retained productive beta chains. Each CDR3 protein appears once, grouped with its most common genes and DNA. TCRdb, not the original authors, processed these V and J calls. The sample table holds 660,000 or so distinct CDR3 sequences, of which around three fifths were seen once. The top ten clonotypes cover 30% to 40% of the sample.

The roughly 39 donors, aged about 6 to 100 years, were systemically healthy Caucasian individuals from Russia. Each donor gave approximately 10 milliliters of peripheral blood, collected into EDTA-treated Vacutainer tubes. Ficoll-Paque density-gradient centrifugation was used to isolate PBMCs, with at least 6.5 million obtained per sample. Total RNA was extracted from PBMCs with Trizol reagent, with at least 5 micrograms obtained per sample. The percentages of naive CD45RAhigh/CD27high T cells were determined by flow cytometry on a PBMC aliquot from every donor. Overall study results and their limits: The CMV infection status of donors was not known, potentially confounding age-related changes in expanded clonotypes. Total diversity estimates from one million sequenced T cells were considered lower bounds and underestimates. Observed TCR beta diversity correlated strongly with the percentage of naive T cells measured by flow cytometry. Compared with the aged group, the long-lived group had more naive CD4+ T cells, fewer expanded clones and increased TCR diversity, suggesting age selection. As age increased, observed TCR beta diversity per million T cells dropped in a roughly linear way, and a significant reduction was already evident by age roughly 36. Because profiling used bulk unsorted PBMCs, naive and antigen-experienced compartments could not be compared conclusively.

The sequence joins TRBV10-1 to TRBJ2-7, with 8 bases aligning to TRBD1. The specimen was blood. This clonotype originated in a man aged 60-69 years in good health. The nucleotides are TGCGCCAGCAGTGGCCCTGGGACAGGCAGCGAGGAGACCCATTACTTC. Translated, this gives CASSGPGTGSEETHYF.